These T cell receptor beta chains were read from a single sample in a study of blood T cell repertoires in COVID-19. Repertoires were generated with immunoSEQ multiplex PCR, while TCRdb's copy carries only in-frame clones and drops some. The repertoire holds some 95,000 clones, with about three quarters as singletons. Specimen: peripheral blood. Receptors originate from a man between 50 and 59 years old who had recovered from COVID-19. Both conserved end residues are part of each CDR3. Each record gives: D gene, V gene, clone size, J gene, CDR3 protein, CDR3 DNA. A D gene is named only where the DNA matches it firmly. A clone size is listed for some rows: how often the clone was seen (once, few, many), or a class if it is expanded.

D gene: .; V gene: TRBV6-5; clone size: .; J gene: TRBJ1-1; CDR3 protein: CASSYSRTSEAFF; CDR3 DNA: TGTGCCAGCAGTTACTCCCGTACATCCGAAGCTTTCTTT
D gene: TRBD1; V gene: TRBV19; clone size: .; J gene: TRBJ1-2; CDR3 protein: CASSPQTGFNYGYTF; CDR3 DNA: TGTGCCAGTAGTCCACAGACAGGGTTCAACTATGGCTACACCTTC
D gene: .; V gene: TRBV7-2; clone size: few; J gene: TRBJ2-7; CDR3 protein: CASSGEGDLEQYF; CDR3 DNA: TGTGCCAGCAGCGGGGAGGGGGACTTGGAGCAGTACTTC
D gene: .; V gene: TRBV12-3/TRBV12-4; clone size: .; J gene: TRBJ1-5; CDR3 protein: CASSLSTNQPQHF; CDR3 DNA: TGTGCCAGCAGTTTATCGACTAACCAGCCCCAGCATTTT
D gene: .; V gene: TRBV12-1; clone size: once; J gene: TRBJ2-6; CDR3 protein: CASSLGTTGANVLTF; CDR3 DNA: TGTGCCAGCAGCTTGGGGACAACTGGGGCCAACGTCCTGACTTTC
D gene: .; V gene: TRBV9; clone size: few; J gene: TRBJ1-2; CDR3 protein: CASSAQGRVGYTF; CDR3 DNA: TGTGCCAGCAGCGCCCAGGGAAGGGTTGGCTACACCTTC
D gene: TRBD1; V gene: TRBV11-2; clone size: .; J gene: TRBJ2-7; CDR3 protein: CASSQGQFYEQYF; CDR3 DNA: TGTGCCAGCAGCCAGGGACAGTTCTACGAGCAGTACTTC
D gene: TRBD2; V gene: TRBV5-1; clone size: .; J gene: TRBJ2-7; CDR3 protein: CASSPRINSGLSYEQYF; CDR3 DNA: TGCGCCAGCAGCCCCCGGATTAATAGCGGGTTGTCCTACGAGCAGTACTTC
D gene: TRBD1; V gene: TRBV6-5; clone size: .; J gene: TRBJ2-7; CDR3 protein: CASRLRDRGYEQYF; CDR3 DNA: TGTGCCAGCAGACTCCGGGACAGGGGCTACGAGCAGTACTTC
D gene: TRBD1; V gene: TRBV28; clone size: .; J gene: TRBJ2-7; CDR3 protein: CASSGQVIYYEQYF; CDR3 DNA: TGTGCCAGCAGTGGACAGGTAATTTACTACGAGCAGTACTTC
D gene: .; V gene: TRBV12-2; clone size: .; J gene: TRBJ1-6; CDR3 protein: CARERQGKIYNSPLHF; CDR3 DNA: TGTGCAAGGGAAAGACAGGGGAAGATTTATAATTCACCCCTCCACTTT
D gene: .; V gene: TRBV19; clone size: .; J gene: TRBJ2-2; CDR3 protein: CASSIKNTGELFF; CDR3 DNA: TGTGCCAGTAGTATTAAGAACACCGGGGAGCTGTTTTTT
D gene: .; V gene: TRBV30; clone size: .; J gene: TRBJ1-2; CDR3 protein: CAWIPRSNYGYTF; CDR3 DNA: TGTGCCTGGATTCCGCGGTCTAACTATGGCTACACCTTC
D gene: TRBD1; V gene: TRBV7-2; clone size: few; J gene: TRBJ1-6; CDR3 protein: CASSPRTGSSSYNSPLHF; CDR3 DNA: TGTGCCAGCAGCCCACGGACAGGGTCGAGCTCCTATAATTCACCCCTCCACTTT
D gene: .; V gene: TRBV27; clone size: once; J gene: TRBJ2-5; CDR3 protein: CASSSSSETQYF; CDR3 DNA: TGTGCCAGCAGTTCCTCGTCCGAGACCCAGTACTTC
D gene: .; V gene: TRBV6-2/TRBV6-3; clone size: .; J gene: TRBJ2-1; CDR3 protein: CASSYWVRDEQFF; CDR3 DNA: TGTGCCAGCAGTTACTGGGTCCGGGATGAGCAGTTCTTC
D gene: .; V gene: TRBV5-8; clone size: .; J gene: TRBJ1-2; CDR3 protein: CASSLGQTFYGYTF; CDR3 DNA: TGTGCCAGCAGCCTGGGACAAACGTTCTATGGCTACACCTTC
D gene: .; V gene: TRBV30; clone size: once; J gene: TRBJ1-5; CDR3 protein: CAWSVLGLSNQPQHF; CDR3 DNA: TGTGCCTGGAGTGTACTAGGGTTGAGCAATCAGCCCCAGCATTTT
D gene: TRBD2; V gene: TRBV9; clone size: .; J gene: TRBJ2-1; CDR3 protein: CASSARTSGGRVHEQFF; CDR3 DNA: TGTGCCAGCAGCGCCCGGACTAGCGGGGGGAGGGTCCATGAGCAGTTCTTC
D gene: .; V gene: TRBV21-1; clone size: .; J gene: TRBJ1-5; CDR3 protein: CASTQMGHRHQPQHF; CDR3 DNA: TGTGCCAGCACCCAGATGGGGCACCGACATCAGCCCCAGCATTTT
D gene: TRBD2; V gene: TRBV4-1; clone size: once; J gene: TRBJ2-5; CDR3 protein: CASSQGLAETQYF; CDR3 DNA: TGCGCCAGCAGCCAAGGACTAGCGGAGACCCAGTACTTC
D gene: .; V gene: TRBV7-9; clone size: .; J gene: TRBJ2-7; CDR3 protein: CASSITGSYEQYF; CDR3 DNA: TGTGCCAGCAGCATCACAGGGTCCTACGAGCAGTACTTC
D gene: .; V gene: TRBV4-2; clone size: .; J gene: TRBJ1-4; CDR3 protein: CASRLRGLGEATNEKLFF; CDR3 DNA: TGTGCCAGCCGCCTGCGGGGGCTAGGAGAGGCAACTAATGAAAAACTGTTTTTT
D gene: TRBD1; V gene: TRBV7-9; clone size: few; J gene: TRBJ2-7; CDR3 protein: CASSLGTGRSYF; CDR3 DNA: TGTGCCAGCAGCTTAGGGACAGGGCGTTCGTACTTC
D gene: .; V gene: TRBV11-3; clone size: once; J gene: TRBJ2-5; CDR3 protein: CASSIKTSGETQYF; CDR3 DNA: TGTGCCAGCAGCATAAAGACTAGTGGAGAGACCCAGTACTTC
D gene: TRBD1; V gene: TRBV29-1; clone size: .; J gene: TRBJ1-1; CDR3 protein: CSVPLLGQAPTGNTEAFF; CDR3 DNA: TGCAGCGTCCCTCTTCTGGGACAGGCCCCAACAGGGAACACTGAAGCTTTCTTT
D gene: .; V gene: TRBV6-5; clone size: .; J gene: TRBJ2-5; CDR3 protein: CASTTAFDSVETQYF; CDR3 DNA: TGTGCCAGCACCACAGCTTTTGACAGCGTGGAGACCCAGTACTTC
D gene: .; V gene: TRBV7-3; clone size: .; J gene: TRBJ1-1; CDR3 protein: CASSLTQGEAFF; CDR3 DNA: TGTGCCAGCAGCTTAACCCAGGGGGAAGCTTTCTTT
D gene: TRBD1; V gene: TRBV2; clone size: .; J gene: TRBJ2-4; CDR3 protein: CASSKDRLAKNIQYF; CDR3 DNA: TGTGCCAGCAGTAAGGACAGGCTAGCCAAAAACATTCAGTACTTC
D gene: .; V gene: TRBV21-1; clone size: once; J gene: TRBJ1-5; CDR3 protein: CASSKDGQPQHF; CDR3 DNA: TGTGCCAGCAGCAAAGACGGTCAGCCCCAGCATTTT
D gene: .; V gene: TRBV29-1; clone size: .; J gene: TRBJ1-1; CDR3 protein: CSVEAFTEAFF; CDR3 DNA: TGCAGCGTTGAAGCTTTCACTGAAGCTTTCTTT
D gene: TRBD2; V gene: TRBV5-1; clone size: .; J gene: TRBJ2-1; CDR3 protein: CASSYGTSGPYNEQFF; CDR3 DNA: TGCGCCAGCAGCTATGGGACTAGCGGGCCCTACAATGAGCAGTTCTTC
D gene: .; V gene: TRBV18; clone size: .; J gene: TRBJ1-2; CDR3 protein: CASSPVAGPQANYGYTF; CDR3 DNA: TGTGCCAGCTCACCAGTTGCAGGGCCTCAGGCTAACTATGGCTACACCTTC
D gene: .; V gene: TRBV7-9; clone size: few; J gene: TRBJ2-2; CDR3 protein: CASSLATRGRTGELFF; CDR3 DNA: TGTGCCAGCAGCTTAGCGACCAGGGGTAGAACCGGGGAGCTGTTTTTT
D gene: .; V gene: TRBV29-1; clone size: .; J gene: TRBJ1-1; CDR3 protein: CSVERQRNTEAFF; CDR3 DNA: TGCAGCGTTGAGCGACAGAGGAACACTGAAGCTTTCTTT
D gene: .; V gene: TRBV12-5; clone size: .; J gene: TRBJ2-1; CDR3 protein: CASGLGGLYNEQFF; CDR3 DNA: TGTGCTAGTGGGTTGGGGGGGCTCTACAATGAGCAGTTCTTC
D gene: TRBD1; V gene: TRBV4-2; clone size: .; J gene: TRBJ1-2; CDR3 protein: CASSQVGTGTYGYTF; CDR3 DNA: TGTGCCAGCAGCCAAGTAGGGACAGGGACCTATGGCTACACCTTC
D gene: TRBD1; V gene: TRBV2; clone size: .; J gene: TRBJ1-1; CDR3 protein: CASRSMTGGYTEAFF; CDR3 DNA: TGTGCCAGCAGATCCATGACAGGGGGGTACACTGAAGCTTTCTTT
D gene: TRBD2; V gene: TRBV7-9; clone size: .; J gene: TRBJ2-7; CDR3 protein: CASSPGLAALSSYEQYF; CDR3 DNA: TGTGCCAGCTCGCCGGGACTAGCGGCCCTAAGCTCCTACGAGCAGTACTTC
D gene: .; V gene: TRBV3-1/TRBV3-2; clone size: .; J gene: TRBJ2-6; CDR3 protein: CASSRENTYSGANVLTF; CDR3 DNA: TGTGCCAGCAGCCGGGAGAATACCTACTCTGGGGCCAACGTCCTGACTTTC
D gene: .; V gene: TRBV11-2; clone size: .; J gene: TRBJ2-3; CDR3 protein: CASRRLVSSTDTQYF; CDR3 DNA: TGTGCCAGCAGGCGACTAGTTTCTAGCACAGATACGCAGTATTTT